A single sample gave rise to the 21 T cell receptor beta chains below, sequenced in a study of blood T cells in healthy people across ages. Alongside a J-beta primer mix, a sample-barcoded 5' primer served in a second PCR lasting about 6 to 12 cycles. TCRdb called the 5' RACE reads again in MiXCR, with one record for every CDR3 protein. The table shows approximately 780,000 distinct CDR3 sequences, with about 26% occurring only once. The same specimen was also included in a second study, on T cells of mothers and their children.

The specimen sequenced was blood. These receptors were obtained from a boy aged 5-17 years in good health.

Only a few counts were recorded for this clonotype. The CDR3 is CASRLAGANTDTQYF. Here the CDR3 DNA reads TGTGCCAGCAGGCTAGCGGGGGCTAACACAGATACGCAGTATTTT. This chain joins TRBV6-5 and TRBJ2-3, with TRBD2 identical over 10 bases. The CDR3 is made up of 15 amino acids. Germline V gives CDR1 MNHEY, CDR2 SVGAGI. V lost 6 bases to trimming and J lost 2 bases; unmatched junction nucleotides: 5.

This chain links TRBV5-4 with TRBJ2-2, with 11 nucleotides matching TRBD1. Germline trimming cut 3 bases from V and 6 bases from J; bases unmatched to any gene: 4. CDR3 length equals 15 residues. CDR1 and CDR2 (germline): SGHNT, YYREEE (reference sequence). DNA of the CDR3: TGTGCCAGCAGCTCCGGACAGGGGGCCTCCGGGGAGCTGTTTTTT. This gives the protein CASSSGQGASGELFF.

The rearrangement uses TRBV12-3 or TRBV12-4 and TRBJ2-1; perhaps TRBD2 as D (5 bases). With the DNA end fitting TRBJ2-7 better, the J assignment may be wrong. This CDR3 comprises 14 residues. The CDR3 region is CASSSAGLTYEQYF. The CDR3 bases are TGTGCCAGCAGTTCCGCGGGTCTTACCTACGAGCAGTACTTC.

CDR3 DNA: TGTGCCAGCAGCTCCCAAGGCGGGGCCGACACAGATACGCAGTATTTT. Translation: CASSSQGGADTDTQYF. The rearrangement uses TRBV7-3 and TRBJ2-3, with D maybe TRBD2 (6 bases). This CDR3 contains 16 residues. The V gene's germline CDR1 is SGHTA and CDR2 FQGTGA. Deletions cut 4 bases from V and 2 bases from J, with 16 bases between.

This clonotype was seen only a few times. The chain couples TRBV3-1 to TRBJ2-5, with D unclear. This CDR3 comprises 11 residues. Trimming pared 6 bases from V and 3 bases from J, leaving 5 bases between. CDR1 is LGHDT and CDR2 is YNNKEL in the germline V gene (reference sequence). Written as DNA, the CDR3 is TGTGCCAGCAGGAATGAAGAGACCCAGTACTTC. Translation: CASRNEETQYF.

This clonotype has only a few counts. Because the CDR3's place on the DNA is in doubt, the DNA is left out and the CDR3 is given as listed by TCRdb. The J gene is TRBJ2-5, the V gene TRBV5-1. Germline values: CDR1 SGHRS, CDR2 YFSETQ. The CDR3 length is 14 residues, termini included. CDR3 residues: CASSLVGYGNERFF.

The rearrangement uses TRBV20-1 and TRBJ2-4; TRBD1 aligns across 8 bases. The CDR3 has 14 residues. V lost 5 bases, J lost 6 bases, and 9 bases stayed unmatched. The germline V gene has CDR1 DFQATT and CDR2 SNEGSKA (reference sequence). CDR3 amino acids: CSALDRDGVNIQYF. The CDR3 DNA follows: TGCAGTGCTCTGGACAGGGACGGGGTAAACATTCAGTACTTC.

There are a few counts of this clonotype. The chain links TRBV3-1 to TRBJ2-1; 13 nucleotides match TRBD2. The CDR3 extends over 17 amino acids. Germline V gene lookup returns CDR1 LGHDT and CDR2 YNNKEL (reference sequence). V trimming: 4 bases; J trimming: 3 bases; junction bases outside the gene matches: 6. The CDR3 protein is CASSPTSGGAIYNEQFF. The CDR3 nucleotides read TGTGCCAGCAGCCCCACTAGCGGGGGGGCGATCTACAATGAGCAGTTCTTC.

The chain has TRBV5-1 and TRBJ1-2; D ambiguous. The germline CDR1 and CDR2 sequences are SGHRS and YFSETQ. V lost 1 base and J 7 bases, leaving 14 bases between the germline ends. The CDR3 consists of 14 residues. CDR3 DNA sequence: TGCGCCAGCAGCTTGTTACCCTCACCGGGTGGCTACACCTTC. It codes for CASSLLPSPGGYTF.

This chain uses TRBV15 with TRBJ1-4, with D possibly matching TRBD1 (6 bases). V was pared by 0 bases and J by 0 bases, with 14 bases between. The CDR3 has 18 amino acids. CDR1 is LNHNV and CDR2 is YYDKDF in the germline V gene (reference sequence). CDR3 protein: CATSRDWVRGTTNEKLFF. The CDR3 DNA follows: TGTGCCACCAGCAGAGATTGGGTCAGGGGAACAACTAATGAAAAACTGTTTTTT.

The chain links TRBV2 to TRBJ2-5, with TRBD1 as a possible D gene (6 bases). The J call is uncertain, as TRBJ2-7 better fits the DNA end. Germline CDR1 and CDR2: SNHLY and FYNNEI. The CDR3 sequence is 13 residues long. CDR3 DNA: TGTGCCAGCAGCCGGGAACAGGGATACGAGCAGTACTTC. Residues: CASSREQGYEQYF.

This clonotype was seen only a few times. The J gene is TRBJ1-4, the V gene TRBV5-4; 7 positions agree with TRBD1. The CDR3 spans 15 residues. CDR1 SGHNT and CDR2 YYREEE come from the germline V gene (reference sequence). Trimming took 0 bases from V and 8 from J; bases not matched to a gene: 7. The DNA of the CDR3 is TGTGCCAGCAGCTTGGACTCAGGGGGTAGAGAAAAACTGTTTTTT. It translates to CASSLDSGGREKLFF.

This clonotype has just a few counts. V and J are TRBV6-1 and TRBJ2-1; TRBD2 agrees at 11 bases. The CDR3 contains 17 residues. After removal of 2 bases from V and 3 bases from J, the junction contained 6 bases not matched to a gene. CDR1 and CDR2 (germline): MNHNS, SASEGT. CDR3 residues: CASSEKGGTSGYNEQFF. In DNA, the CDR3 is TGTGCCAGCAGTGAAAAGGGAGGGACTAGCGGCTACAATGAGCAGTTCTTC.

This clonotype was picked up a small number of times. This sequence joins TRBV12-5 and TRBJ2-7; perhaps TRBD2 as D (5 bases). The V end lost 7 bases, the J end lost 0 bases, and 16 bases lay between the germline ends. CDR3 length equals 15 residues. Germline-derived CDR1 and CDR2 are LGHNT and FRNRAP. The CDR3: CASAPGGTSSYEQYF. The CDR3, as DNA: TGTGCTAGTGCCCCCGGCGGAACTAGCTCCTACGAGCAGTACTTC.

This chain connects TRBV5-1 to TRBJ2-7; D not resolved. The germline V and J ends were trimmed by 0 bases and 1 base, with 11 bases remaining between them. CDR3 length: 15 amino acids. CDR1 and CDR2 from the germline V gene are SGHRS and YFSETQ. CDR3 amino acids: CASSLVPAVSYEQYF. The DNA for the CDR3 is TGCGCCAGCAGCTTGGTCCCTGCGGTGTCCTACGAGCAGTACTTC.

The V call is TRBV5-4, the J call TRBJ2-3; 10 bases fit TRBD2. The trim removed 4 bases at V and 4 bases at J, leaving 6 bases unmatched. Per the germline V gene, CDR1 is SGHNT and CDR2 is YYREEE (reference sequence). This CDR3 has 15 amino acids. The CDR3 region is CASSTPSGGPDTQYF. The CDR3 coding sequence is TGTGCCAGCAGCACCCCTAGCGGGGGTCCAGATACGCAGTATTTT.

This rearrangement joins TRBV5-1 to TRBJ2-1; 7 nucleotides match TRBD2. This CDR3 is built from 14 residues. Germline CDR1 and CDR2: SGHRS and YFSETQ. V was clipped by 3 bases and J by 8 bases; unmatched bases: 8. The CDR3 spells CASSSELALDEQFF. The CDR3 DNA sequence: TGCGCCAGCAGCTCTGAACTAGCGCTGGATGAGCAGTTCTTC.

Only a few counts were recorded for this clonotype. The CDR3, as DNA: TGCGCCAGCAGCTTGGGCAGGGCCAACGACGAGCAGTACTTC. Protein product: CASSLGRANDEQYF. The V and J genes are TRBV5-1 and TRBJ2-7, with a possible D match to TRBD1 (5 bases). Germline-derived CDR1 and CDR2 are SGHRS and YFSETQ. The V end was cut by 0 bases, the J end by 5 bases, with 12 bases between. This CDR3 is 14 amino acids long.

This rearrangement joins TRBV21-1 to TRBJ2-7. TRBV21-1 is marked as a pseudogene. The CDR3 runs to 16 residues. The CDR3 is CASSKKSRGDLYEQYF. As DNA, the CDR3 is TGTGCCAGCAGCAAAAAGTCAAGAGGGGACCTCTACGAGCAGTACTTC.

V gene TRBV29-1 combines with J gene TRBJ2-5; D gene uncertain. The J call may be faulty, since TRBJ2-7 better matches the DNA end. The germline CDR1 and CDR2 sequences are SQVTM and ANQGSEA. The CDR3 totals 11 residues. The CDR3 is CSVELGSEQYF. The CDR3 DNA is TGCAGCGTTGAATTGGGAAGCGAGCAGTACTTC.

In regard to this clonotype: The conserved phenylalanine or tryptophan is not found at the CDR3 terminus, so this likely reflects a read error. The DNA is left out, because the CDR3 cannot be placed on it with certainty; the CDR3 is given as TCRdb lists it. The chain combines TRBV11-1 with TRBJ2-1; TRBD1, the D gene given by the table, was not confirmed from the DNA. Germline V gene data show CDR1 as SGHAT and CDR2 as FQDESV (reference sequence). Termini included, the CDR3 measures 8 amino acids. CDR3 in amino acids: CASRQGVI.